This T cell receptor beta chain was captured in a study of T cells in Graves' hyperthyroidism and ophthalmopathy. TCR beta CDR3 sequences were amplified from RNA transcripts. The TCR CDR3 was amplified in a first-round RT-PCR using the HTBI primer set. TCRdb recomputed calls from the multiplex PCR reads with MiXCR, one row per CDR3 protein. The sample includes fewer than 450,000 distinct CDR3 sequences, 17% seen only once; the top ten take approximately 35%. The authors took PBMCs from 8 to 10 ml fresh peripheral blood. This clonotype was counted between two and nine times. J gave up 0 bases and V 1 base, and 9 bases lay outside the gene matches. Per the germline V gene, CDR1 is SGHDT and CDR2 is YYEEEE. The CDR3 has 19 amino acids.

The sequencing input was blood. This TCR was sampled from a woman younger than 45 with Graves' hyperthyroidism that later progressed to Graves' ophthalmopathy. V is TRBV5-6 and J is TRBJ1-6; TRBD1 aligns across 8 bases. In DNA form, the CDR3 reads TGTGCCAGCAGCTTGACCCAGGGGGCTCTCAGCTCCTATAATTCACCCCTCCACTTT. Translating gives CASSLTQGALSSYNSPLHF. The full variable domain, with the rest looked up from reference TRBV5-6 and TRBJ1-6, is DAGVTQSPTHLIKTRGQQVTLRCSPKSGHDTVSWYQQALGQGPQFIFQYYEEEERQRGNFPDRFSGHQFPNYSSELNVNALLLGDSALYLCASSLTQGALSSYNSPLHFGNGTRLTVT.